Presented here are 12 T cell receptor beta chains from one specimen sequenced in a study of T cells in Graves' hyperthyroidism and ophthalmopathy. From RNA transcripts, TCR beta CDR3 regions were amplified. First-round RT-PCR targeting the TCR CDR3 was performed with the HTBI primer set. In TCRdb, the multiplex PCR reads were re-called with MiXCR into one record per CDR3 protein. The sample lists about 530,000 distinct CDR3 sequences; under 20% were seen once. Sequenced: blood. All receptors derive from a woman aged 18-29 years with Graves' ophthalmopathy.

The CDR3, as DNA: TGTGCCACCACGGACACCATGAACACTGAAGCTTTCTTT. This gives the protein CATTDTMNTEAFF. The chain links TRBV25-1 to TRBJ1-1, with D possibly being TRBD1 (5 bases). The V and J ends lost 10 bases and 0 bases respectively, with 12 bases between them. Germline CDR1 reads MGHDK; CDR2 reads SYGVNS. The CDR3 is made up of 13 amino acids.

This clonotype was recorded many times. The chain recombines TRBV2 with TRBJ2-7; possibly TRBD2 for D (6 bases). Trimming left V 1 base short and J 2 bases short, with 12 bases between. This CDR3 has 15 residues. Germline lookup yields CDR1 SNHLY and CDR2 FYNNEI. CDR3 region: CASSEVPWEAYEQYF. The CDR3 region has the DNA TGTGCCAGCAGTGAAGTCCCCTGGGAGGCCTACGAGCAGTACTTC.

The chain couples TRBV9 to TRBJ2-2; weak D call: TRBD1 (5 bases). Trimming pared 0 bases from V and 0 bases from J, leaving 12 bases between. Germline loops: CDR1 SGDLS, CDR2 YYNGEE. This CDR3 has 17 residues. The CDR3 DNA reads TGTGCCAGCAGCGTAGCAGGTCAGGGCTCGAACACCGGGGAGCTGTTTTTT. The encoded protein is CASSVAGQGSNTGELFF.

This clonotype has at least ten counts. This chain links TRBV3-1 with TRBJ2-3; perhaps TRBD1 as D (5 bases). V dropped 4 bases and J dropped 2 bases, with 13 bases sitting between them. Germline CDR1 LGHDT, CDR2 YNNKEL (reference sequence). CDR3 size: 15 residues. CDR3 DNA sequence: TGTGCCAGCAGCCCTGGGAACAGGCTCACAGATACGCAGTATTTT. It yields the protein CASSPGNRLTDTQYF.

In its sample, this clonotype was seen once. V is TRBV6-4 and J is TRBJ1-1; D not resolved. This CDR3 has 12 residues. Germline V lookup: CDR1 MRHNA, CDR2 SNTAGT. V was pared by 2 bases and J by 3 bases, with 4 bases between. In DNA, the CDR3 is TGTGCCAGCAGTGACGGCTACACTGAAGCTTTCTTT. It is translated as CASSDGYTEAFF.

This clonotype was counted at least ten times. The CDR3: CASTLLSSGNTIYF. Here the CDR3 DNA reads TGTGCCAGCACCCTCCTCAGCTCTGGAAACACCATATATTTT. The chain has TRBV6-1 and TRBJ1-3; no clear D. Between the trimmed V and J ends, which lost 7 bases and 0 bases, there was a span of 10 bases. This CDR3 comprises 14 residues. The germline gives CDR1 MNHNS, CDR2 SASEGT.

The chain employs TRBV20-1 and TRBJ2-7; 12 bases agree with TRBD2. J was trimmed by 3 bases and V by 2 bases; bases with no gene match: 5. The germline V gene has CDR1 DFQATT and CDR2 SNEGSKA (reference sequence). CDR3 length: 15 residues. CDR3 protein: CSARRLAGENYEQYF. DNA of the CDR3: TGCAGTGCTAGAAGACTAGCGGGAGAAAACTACGAGCAGTACTTC.

There are many counts of this clonotype. The chain has TRBV2 and TRBJ1-2, with a possible D match to TRBD1 (6 bases). This CDR3 is 16 amino acids long. CDR1 is SNHLY and CDR2 is FYNNEI in the germline V gene. V was clipped by 4 bases and J by 8 bases, with 23 bases between them. CDR3 in DNA: TGTGCCAGCAGTGGCCAGGGGCATGAAAATGGTAGCGGCTACACCTTC. Protein sequence: CASSGQGHENGSGYTF.

The sample holds many counts of this clonotype. The genes are TRBV28 and TRBJ1-1, with D possibly matching TRBD1 (5 bases). V was cut by 3 bases and J by 6 bases, with 11 bases left in between. Germline V CDR1 and CDR2: MDHEN, SYDVKM. CDR3 length: 13 residues. CDR3 in amino acids: CASSFGTESEAFF. CDR3 sequence (DNA): TGTGCCAGCAGTTTTGGGACGGAATCTGAAGCTTTCTTT.

This clonotype was found many times. The chain joins TRBV7-9 to TRBJ2-1; TRBD1 agrees at 7 bases. CDR3 size: 13 residues. V shed 5 bases and J 9 bases; nucleotides not matched to a gene: 7. Germline V gives CDR1 SEHNR, CDR2 FQNEAQ (reference sequence). CDR3 protein: CASSGGQKGEQFF. Here the CDR3 DNA reads TGTGCCAGCAGCGGGGGACAGAAGGGTGAGCAGTTCTTC.

This clonotype appeared many times. The chain joins TRBV20-1 to TRBJ2-7; 7 nucleotides agree with TRBD1. Germline CDR1 reads DFQATT; CDR2 reads SNEGSKA (reference sequence). The CDR3 loop spans 18 amino acids. V shed 0 bases, J shed 3 bases, and the junction held 17 bases outside the gene matches. This CDR3 reads CSARDPLPGQKTLYEQYF. In DNA, the CDR3 is TGCAGTGCTAGAGATCCACTACCGGGACAGAAGACACTCTACGAGCAGTACTTC.

This clonotype was observed many times. The genes are TRBV11-2 and TRBJ1-6; 7 positions agree with TRBD1. Germline values: CDR1 SGHAT, CDR2 FQNNGV. This CDR3 is built from 14 residues. J was trimmed by 7 bases and V by 5 bases; bases with no gene match: 5. CDR3 residues: CASSDQGGNSPLHF. The DNA of the CDR3 is TGTGCCAGCAGCGATCAGGGGGGGAATTCACCCCTCCACTTT.